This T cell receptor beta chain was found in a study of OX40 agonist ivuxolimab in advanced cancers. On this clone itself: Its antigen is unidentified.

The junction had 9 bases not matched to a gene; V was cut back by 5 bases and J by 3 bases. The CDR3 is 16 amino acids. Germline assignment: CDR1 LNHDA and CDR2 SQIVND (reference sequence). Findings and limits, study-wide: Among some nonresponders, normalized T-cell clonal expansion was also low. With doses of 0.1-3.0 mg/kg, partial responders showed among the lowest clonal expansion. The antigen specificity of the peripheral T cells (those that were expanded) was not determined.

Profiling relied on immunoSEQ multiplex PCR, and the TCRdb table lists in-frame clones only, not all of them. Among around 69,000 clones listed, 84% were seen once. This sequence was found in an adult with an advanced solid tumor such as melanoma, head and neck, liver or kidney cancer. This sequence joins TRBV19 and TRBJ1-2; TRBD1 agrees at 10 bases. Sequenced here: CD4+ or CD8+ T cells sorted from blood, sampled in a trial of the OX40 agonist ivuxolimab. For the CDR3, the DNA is TGTGCCAGTAGTCGCTTAGGACAGGGGGTCGACTATGGCTACACCTTC. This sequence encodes CASSRLGQGVDYGYTF.